This entry is about one T cell receptor beta chain. Its antigen is currently unknown. The PCR ran on 60 Vbeta and 13 Jbeta primers. Sequenced by immunoSEQ multiplex PCR; TCRdb stores in-frame clones only, minus some. Across 55,000 to 75,000 clones, the top ten clones capture roughly 4% of the sample. The sample comes from a study of cytomegalovirus exposure and HLA in healthy donors. Broader study findings: Sequencing likely generated an artifact that appeared as a cluster of highly shared sequence variants.

The germline V gene has CDR1 SGHTA and CDR2 FQGNSA. This CDR3 has 13 amino acids. Trimming at V came to 6 bases and at J to 2 bases, leaving 1 base not matched to a gene. The sequence was obtained from a male donor in good health and CMV-seronegative. The genes are TRBV7-2 and TRBJ2-5; 9 bases line up with TRBD1. Sequenced sample: PBMCs. This chain's CDR3 is CASRDRGQETQYF. CDR3 nucleotide sequence: TGTGCCAGCAGAGACAGGGGGCAAGAGACCCAGTACTTC.